The TCR beta chain described here comes from a study of T cell changes during pregnancy in multiple sclerosis. The assay was immunoSEQ multiplex PCR, and TCRdb's table has in-frame clones only and misses some. The sample has about 100,000 clones; around 93% are singletons. Germline lookup yields CDR1 LGHNA and CDR2 YSLEER. Trimming removed 0 bases at V and 2 bases at J, with 14 bases between. CDR3 size: 17 residues. This receptor was obtained from a female donor with multiple sclerosis, enrolled in a pregnancy study. The starting material was peripheral blood, obtained after pregnancy. V gene TRBV4-3 combines with J gene TRBJ1-5; D may be TRBD1 (6 bases). CDR3 residues: CASSQDCRGAGNQPQHF. The CDR3 bases are TGCGCCAGCAGCCAAGATTGTCGGGGGGCGGGCAATCAGCCCCAGCATTTT.